These 30 T cell receptor beta chains were all obtained from the same sample, sequenced in a study of long-term antiretroviral therapy in people with HIV. At survey level, the immunoSEQ assay was run in its v3.0 version. Method: immunoSEQ multiplex PCR; TCRdb's copy keeps in-frame clones and lacks some. This repertoire shows 20,000 to 25,000 clones, roughly four fifths found once; its top ten account for about 7.2%. The specimen was unsorted PBMCs, collected 1.5 years after starting antiretroviral therapy. The receptors stem from a man in his thirties or forties with HIV.

This clone was counted once. The genes are TRBV29-1 and TRBJ1-1; no reliable D call. The CDR3 contains 12 residues. Trimming removed 4 bases at V and 0 bases at J, with 6 bases between. The V gene's germline CDR1 is SQVTM and CDR2 ANQGSEA. CDR3 DNA: TGCAGCGTTGCTACAGTGAACACTGAAGCTTTCTTT. This gives the protein CSVATVNTEAFF.

The chain links TRBV6-5 to TRBJ1-5, with D unclear. CDR3 length: 13 amino acids. Germline V gene data show CDR1 as MNHEY and CDR2 as SVGAGI. The V end lost 0 bases, the J end lost 8 bases, and 8 bases lay between the germline ends. This chain's CDR3 is CASSYSVGKPQHF. In nucleotides, the CDR3 is TGTGCCAGCAGTTACTCGGTCGGCAAGCCCCAGCATTTT.

The rearrangement links TRBV15 to TRBJ1-3; D not resolved. Germline V gene data show CDR1 as LNHNV and CDR2 as YYDKDF (reference sequence). The length of the CDR3 is 16 residues. V was clipped by 1 base and J by 0 bases, with 10 bases between them. The CDR3 reads CATSRGDIRSGNTIYF. CDR3 nucleotides: TGTGCCACCAGCAGAGGGGATATCCGCTCTGGAAACACCATATATTTT.

This clone was picked up a small number of times. The V gene is TRBV7-2, the J gene TRBJ1-1, with a weak D call TRBD1 (5 bases). This CDR3 contains 13 residues. Deletions cut 5 bases from V and 5 bases from J, with 12 bases between. Germline V lookup: CDR1 SGHTA, CDR2 FQGNSA. The CDR3 region has the DNA TGTGCCAGCAGCAGAAGAGGGGAGACTGAAGCTTTCTTT. Protein product: CASSRRGETEAFF.

This rearrangement joins TRBV5-1 to TRBJ2-5; TRBD1 matches at 8 bases. The CDR3 sequence is 14 residues long. The J segment lost 2 bases and the V segment lost 4 bases, leaving 4 bases of the junction unmatched. The germline CDR1 and CDR2 sequences are SGHRS and YFSETQ. CDR3 sequence (DNA): TGCGCCAGCAGCACCGGACAGGGACAAGAGACCCAGTACTTC. It encodes CASSTGQGQETQYF.

This clone appeared once. The chain has TRBV7-3 and TRBJ1-1; D is uncertain. Germline V gene data show CDR1 as SGHTA and CDR2 as FQGTGA. Between the trimmed V and J ends, which lost 6 bases and 0 bases, there was a span of 11 bases. This CDR3 spans 14 amino acids. The CDR3 loop reads CASSVDGLNTEAFF. Here the CDR3 DNA reads TGTGCCAGCAGTGTGGACGGCTTGAACACTGAAGCTTTCTTT.

This sequence joins TRBV7-2 and TRBJ1-1; D not resolved. Germline V gene data show CDR1 as SGHTA and CDR2 as FQGNSA. Trimming took 5 bases from V and 2 from J, leaving 9 bases between them. The CDR3 is made up of 13 amino acids. The CDR3 is CASSPLFNTEAFF. In DNA, the CDR3 is TGTGCCAGCAGCCCCCTTTTTAACACTGAAGCTTTCTTT.

J is TRBJ2-3 and V is TRBV14; 10 bases fit TRBD2. Germline V gives CDR1 SGHDN, CDR2 FVKESK. The CDR3 is made up of 16 amino acids. V dropped 0 bases and J dropped 4; count of bases not matched to a gene: 4. The chain's CDR3 is CASSQDIAGGPDTQYF. In DNA, the CDR3 is TGTGCCAGCAGCCAAGATATAGCGGGAGGCCCAGATACGCAGTATTTT.

This rearrangement joins TRBV7-2 to TRBJ1-6; a weak D match, TRBD1 (5 bases). Germline V gene lookup returns CDR1 SGHTA and CDR2 FQGNSA. V was clipped by 6 bases and J by 5 bases, with 14 bases between them. This CDR3 has 15 residues. CDR3: CASSLMGRDNSPLHF. The CDR3 region has the DNA TGTGCCAGCAGTCTAATGGGGCGGGATAATTCACCCCTCCACTTT.

This clone has just one count. J is TRBJ1-2 and V is TRBV14; no definite D call. This CDR3 has 15 residues. Trimming cost V 4 bases and J 8 bases, with 20 bases left between them. CDR1 is SGHDN and CDR2 is FVKESK in the germline V gene. The CDR3, as DNA: TGTGCCAGCAGCCCCTGGCGGGGAACCGTTGGGGGCTACACCTTC. It specifies CASSPWRGTVGGYTF.

The chain carries TRBV5-1 and TRBJ2-1; D is perhaps TRBD2 (6 bases). Trimming cost V 0 bases and J 0 bases, with 7 bases left between them. The CDR3 sequence is 15 residues long. From germline, CDR1 is SGHRS and CDR2 YFSETQ. The CDR3 protein is CASSLVGGSYNEQFF. CDR3 coding DNA: TGCGCCAGCAGCTTGGTCGGGGGCTCCTACAATGAGCAGTTCTTC. Full variable domain (missing parts from reference TRBV5-1 and TRBJ2-1): KAGVTQTPRYLIKTRGQQVTLSCSPISGHRSVSWYQQTPGQGLQFLFEYFSETQRNKGNFPGRFSGRQFSNSRSEMNVSTLELGDSALYLCASSLVGGSYNEQFFGPGTRLTVL.

This clone was counted only a few times. This rearrangement joins TRBV29-1 to TRBJ2-1; 7 bases fit TRBD1. Germline lookup yields CDR1 SQVTM and CDR2 ANQGSEA. This CDR3 has 15 amino acids. Trimming cost V 4 bases and J 7 bases; bases outside gene matches: 13. DNA for the CDR3: TGCAGCGTTGGGGCAGCGACAGGGATAGGGAATGAGCAGTTCTTC. Translated, it gives CSVGAATGIGNEQFF.

The gene calls are TRBV18 and TRBJ2-1; 13 bases line up with TRBD2. The CDR3 spans 14 residues. V lost 8 bases and J lost 8; bases outside the gene matches: 6. Germline loops: CDR1 KGHSH, CDR2 LQKENI. The CDR3 bases are TGTGCCAGCGAAACTAGCGGGAGGGGAGATGAGCAGTTCTTC. This encodes CASETSGRGDEQFF.

The chain carries TRBV14 and TRBJ2-2; TRBD1 might be the D (5 bases). The CDR3 consists of 19 residues. V shed 5 bases and J shed 1 base, with 23 bases lying between them. Germline CDR1 reads SGHDN; CDR2 reads FVKESK. Here the CDR3 reads CASSLTAGHLVGNTGELFF. In DNA form, the CDR3 reads TGTGCCAGCAGCTTAACGGCCGGACACCTCGTGGGGAACACCGGGGAGCTGTTTTTT. The variable domain in full, with the rest retrieved from reference TRBV14 and TRBJ2-2, is EAGVTQFPSHSVIEKGQTVTLRCDPISGHDNLYWYRRVMGKEIKFLLHFVKESKQDESGMPNNRFLAERTGGTYSTLKVQPAELEDSGVYFCASSLTAGHLVGNTGELFFGEGSRLTVL.

The rearrangement links TRBV7-9 to TRBJ2-7; the D is unclear. The CDR3 loop spans 12 amino acids. CDR1 is SEHNR and CDR2 is FQNEAQ in the germline V gene (reference sequence). V lost 1 base and J lost 2, with 3 bases in between. The CDR3 protein is CASSLVPYEQYF. CDR3 nucleotides: TGTGCCAGCAGCTTAGTTCCCTACGAGCAGTACTTC.

The chain carries TRBV25-1 and TRBJ1-1; D is possibly TRBD1 (6 bases). The germline CDR1 and CDR2 sequences are MGHDK and SYGVNS. This CDR3 region has 14 residues. V was clipped by 6 bases and J by 7 bases, with 18 bases between them. This CDR3 is CASSQEGTSNEAFF. The CDR3 DNA is TGTGCCAGCAGCCAAGAGGGGACATCTAATGAAGCTTTCTTT.

The chain has TRBV5-4 and TRBJ2-5, with 8 bases identical to TRBD2. The CDR3 has 15 residues. Germline V gives CDR1 SGHNT, CDR2 YYREEE (reference sequence). V dropped 7 bases and J dropped 10; count of bases not matched to a gene: 18. CDR3: CASAPGAGGPQGQYF. The DNA of the CDR3 is TGTGCCAGCGCACCTGGGGCGGGGGGCCCACAGGGCCAGTACTTC.

CDR3 in amino acids: CSVEVKGSEKLFF. The CDR3 DNA reads as TGCAGCGTTGAGGTCAAAGGTAGCGAAAAACTGTTTTTT. The chain carries TRBV29-1 and TRBJ1-4, with no clear D. V was shortened by 3 bases and J by 8 bases, with 13 bases between the two germline ends. CDR1 is SQVTM, CDR2 ANQGSEA, per germline. The CDR3 contains 13 residues.

This clone came up a few times. The V call is TRBV28, the J call TRBJ1-6; perhaps TRBD1 as D (5 bases). This CDR3 contains 14 residues. The V end lost 7 bases, the J end lost 7 bases, and 14 bases lay between the germline ends. Per the germline V gene, CDR1 is MDHEN and CDR2 is SYDVKM. CDR3 in amino acids: CASTLDRMNSPLHF. The CDR3 DNA sequence: TGTGCCAGCACCCTCGACAGAATGAATTCACCCCTCCACTTT.

This chain uses TRBV2 with TRBJ1-2, with TRBD1 identical over 8 bases. CDR1 is SNHLY and CDR2 is FYNNEI in the germline V gene. The CDR3 extends over 15 amino acids. Trimming cost V 4 bases and J 2 bases; bases outside gene matches: 6. The CDR3 loop reads CASSVGQGENYGYTF. The CDR3 region has the DNA TGTGCCAGCAGTGTCGGACAGGGAGAGAACTATGGCTACACCTTC.

The chain joins TRBV5-6 to TRBJ1-6; 9 positions agree with TRBD1. Germline CDR1 SGHDT, CDR2 YYEEEE. The CDR3 covers 15 residues. V dropped 2 bases and J dropped 4; count of bases not matched to a gene: 1. The CDR3 DNA is TGTGCCAGCAGCTTTGGGACAGGGTATAATTCACCCCTCCACTTT. Translating gives CASSFGTGYNSPLHF.

The chain uses TRBV7-2 and TRBJ2-5; D unresolved. CDR3 length equals 14 residues. Germline V CDR1 and CDR2: SGHTA, FQGNSA. V was shortened by 1 base and J by 1 base, with 7 bases between the two germline ends. This chain's CDR3 is CASSLVRGQETQYF. The CDR3 nucleotides are TGTGCCAGCAGCTTAGTGCGCGGCCAAGAGACCCAGTACTTC.

V usage is TRBV9 and J usage is TRBJ1-6; D remains ambiguous. There are 15 residues in the CDR3. V was trimmed by 3 bases and J by 10 bases, leaving 17 bases between them. Looked up from germline, CDR1 is SGDLS and CDR2 is YYNGEE. CDR3 sequence (DNA): TGTGCCAGCAGCGCCGGAACGAGTAGGAGCTCACCCCTCCACTTT. Residues: CASSAGTSRSSPLHF.

By share, this clone ranks as large (0.1 to 1%). The chain employs TRBV7-9 and TRBJ2-6; D is possibly TRBD1 (6 bases). The CDR3 totals 19 residues. Trimming shortened V by 4 bases and J by 0 bases, and 19 bases separated the two germline ends. In germline, CDR1 is SEHNR, CDR2 FQNEAQ (reference sequence). The CDR3 region has the DNA TGTGCCAGCAGCTCCCTCTACAGGGCAGTAGTCTCTGGGGCCAACGTCCTGACTTTC. It specifies CASSSLYRAVVSGANVLTF.

The rearrangement joins TRBV28 to TRBJ2-7; perhaps TRBD2 as D (7 bases). The CDR3 contains 14 residues. Germline CDR1 MDHEN, CDR2 SYDVKM. The V end was cut by 10 bases, the J end by 0 bases, with 16 bases between. The DNA of the CDR3 is TGTGCCACCACGGGGGGCCATAGCTCCTACGAGCAGTACTTC. It specifies CATTGGHSSYEQYF.

The V call is TRBV5-1, the J call TRBJ2-7; the D gene is possibly TRBD2 (5 bases). CDR1 and CDR2 (germline): SGHRS, YFSETQ. Trimming left V 1 base short and J 0 bases short, with 8 bases between. The CDR3 runs to 14 residues. Here the CDR3 DNA reads TGCGCCAGCAGCTTGAGCGAGGGCTCCTACGAGCAGTACTTC. Protein product: CASSLSEGSYEQYF. Drawing the rest from reference TRBV5-1 and TRBJ2-7, the complete variable domain is KAGVTQTPRYLIKTRGQQVTLSCSPISGHRSVSWYQQTPGQGLQFLFEYFSETQRNKGNFPGRFSGRQFSNSRSEMNVSTLELGDSALYLCASSLSEGSYEQYFGPGTRLTVT.

The sample holds one count of this clone. This sequence joins TRBV4-3 and TRBJ2-7, with D unclear. The germline V and J ends were trimmed by 0 bases and 4 bases, with 7 bases remaining between them. From germline, CDR1 is LGHNA and CDR2 YSLEER. The CDR3 has 13 amino acids. The CDR3 coding sequence is TGCGCCAGCAGCCAAGATGCCTTGTACGAGCAGTACTTC. It specifies CASSQDALYEQYF.

This clone has just a few counts. V and J are TRBV28 and TRBJ2-4; TRBD2 matches 15 bases. Germline loops: CDR1 MDHEN, CDR2 SYDVKM. V lost 5 bases, J lost 8 bases, and 16 bases stayed unmatched. The CDR3 totals 19 residues. CDR3 bases: TGTGCCAGCAGTAACCAATACGGACTAGCGGGAGGGCCGTACCACATTCAGTACTTC. Amino acids: CASSNQYGLAGGPYHIQYF.

The V call is TRBV6-5, the J call TRBJ1-2; maybe TRBD1 (5 bases). Germline V gene lookup returns CDR1 MNHEY and CDR2 SVGAGI. V was shortened by 6 bases and J by 4 bases, with 18 bases between the two germline ends. The CDR3 is 15 residues long. The DNA for the CDR3 is TGTGCCAGCAGATACCGGTCAGGGCACTTCTATGGCTACACCTTC. This codes for CASRYRSGHFYGYTF.

The chain couples TRBV4-3 to TRBJ1-5; no reliable D call. This CDR3 region has 18 residues. CDR1 is LGHNA and CDR2 is YSLEER in the germline V gene. Trimming removed 0 bases at V and 0 bases at J, with 15 bases between. CDR3 nucleotides: TGCGCCAGCAGCCAAGATCCCCTGATCAATTATAGCAATCAGCCCCAGCATTTT. Translated, it gives CASSQDPLINYSNQPQHF.